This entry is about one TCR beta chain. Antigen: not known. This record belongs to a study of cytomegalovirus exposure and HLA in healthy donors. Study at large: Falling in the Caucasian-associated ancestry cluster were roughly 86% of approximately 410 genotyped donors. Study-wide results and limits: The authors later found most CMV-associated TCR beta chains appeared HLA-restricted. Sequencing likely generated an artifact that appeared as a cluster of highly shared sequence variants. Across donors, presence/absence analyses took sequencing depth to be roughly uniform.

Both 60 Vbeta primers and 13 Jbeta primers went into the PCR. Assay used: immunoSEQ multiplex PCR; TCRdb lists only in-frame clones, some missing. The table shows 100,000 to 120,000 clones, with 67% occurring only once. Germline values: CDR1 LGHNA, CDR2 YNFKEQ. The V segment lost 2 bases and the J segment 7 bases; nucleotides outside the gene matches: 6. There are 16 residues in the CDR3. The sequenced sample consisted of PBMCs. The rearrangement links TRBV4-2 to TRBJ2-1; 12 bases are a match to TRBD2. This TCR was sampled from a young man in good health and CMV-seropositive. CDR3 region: CASSQLLAGGWNEQFF. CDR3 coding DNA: TGTGCCAGCAGCCAACTACTAGCGGGGGGTTGGAATGAGCAGTTCTTC.